The 13 T cell receptor beta chains reported below all come from one sample, sequenced in a study of T cell changes during pregnancy in multiple sclerosis. The table came from immunoSEQ multiplex PCR; TCRdb's copy has only in-frame clones and leaves some out. The table records about 48,000 clones, about 88% of them present only once. The input for sequencing was CD4+ T cells from peripheral blood mononuclear cells, taken in the second trimester of pregnancy. The receptors shown here come from a female donor with multiple sclerosis, enrolled in a pregnancy study.

The chain uses TRBV5-3 and TRBJ1-5; tentatively, D is TRBD1 (6 bases). TRBV5-3 is classed as an ORF, of uncertain function. Trimming took off 7 bases at V and 2 bases at J, with 13 bases between the two ends. The CDR3 is made up of 14 amino acids. DNA of the CDR3: TGTGCCAGAGGGAGGGGGGGAGGCAATCAGCCCCAGCATTTT. Its translation is CARGRGGGNQPQHF.

The chain carries TRBV30 and TRBJ2-1; 7 bases match TRBD2. The junction had 7 bases not matched to a gene; V was cut back by 0 bases and J by 5 bases. From germline, CDR1 is GTSNPN and CDR2 SVGIG (reference sequence). This CDR3 has 15 amino acids. The CDR3 here is CAWSVRLAENNEQFF. In nucleotides, the CDR3 is TGTGCCTGGAGTGTAAGGCTAGCGGAAAACAATGAGCAGTTCTTC.

This chain connects TRBV14 to TRBJ2-5; D perhaps matches TRBD1 (7 bases). V gave up 3 bases and J gave up 7 bases, with 27 bases separating them. The germline gives CDR1 SGHDN, CDR2 FVKESK. CDR3 length: 18 amino acids. The CDR3 loop reads CASSHLQLGTDRRGTQYF. DNA of the CDR3: TGTGCCAGCAGCCATCTCCAACTCGGGACAGACAGGAGGGGGACCCAGTACTTC.

The chain employs TRBV5-1 and TRBJ2-7; D ambiguous. This CDR3 contains 11 residues. Germline values: CDR1 SGHRS, CDR2 YFSETQ. V was pared by 8 bases and J by 0 bases, with 6 bases between. DNA of the CDR3: TGCGCCAGTATCAGCTCCTACGAGCAGTACTTC. Protein: CASISSYEQYF.

Only one count was recorded for this clone. The rearrangement links TRBV29-1 to TRBJ1-2; TRBD1 might be the D (6 bases). CDR3 length: 16 amino acids. The V gene's germline CDR1 is SQVTM and CDR2 ANQGSEA. Trimming took 0 bases from V and 7 from J, leaving 21 bases between them. CDR3 nucleotide sequence: TGCAGCGTTGAAGACCTAAAAACGGGGGGGCGAGGTGGCTACACCTTC. Translation: CSVEDLKTGGRGGYTF.

V gene TRBV19 combines with J gene TRBJ2-4, with 9 bases matching TRBD1. V shed 3 bases and J 0 bases; nucleotides not matched to a gene: 9. The CDR3 is 18 residues long. Germline V lookup: CDR1 LNHDA, CDR2 SQIVND (reference sequence). CDR3 amino acids: CASSIRQGENIAKNIQYF. The DNA for the CDR3 is TGTGCCAGTAGTATCCGACAGGGGGAGAATATAGCCAAAAACATTCAGTACTTC.

This chain links TRBV25-1 with TRBJ1-2; no clear D gene. The length of the CDR3 is 14 residues. Trimming took 8 bases from V and 4 from J, leaving 17 bases between them. Germline V gene lookup returns CDR1 MGHDK and CDR2 SYGVNS. The CDR3 is CASPSPGWSYGYTF. The CDR3 DNA reads as TGTGCCAGCCCTTCCCCCGGGTGGTCCTATGGCTACACCTTC.

This clone turned up a few times. The rearrangement joins TRBV7-2 to TRBJ2-3, with unresolved D. The CDR3 totals 12 residues. Germline V gives CDR1 SGHTA, CDR2 FQGNSA. Deletions cut 5 bases from V and 12 bases from J, with 15 bases between. CDR3 sequence reads: CASSPTRESQYF. The CDR3 region has the DNA TGTGCCAGCAGCCCTACGAGAGAGTCTCAGTATTTT.

The CDR3 nucleotides are TGTGCCAGCAGTCCAGGTCAGGTCGCCAAAAACATTCAGTACTTC. The encoded protein is CASSPGQVAKNIQYF. V and J are TRBV5-8 and TRBJ2-4; D remains ambiguous. Germline V CDR1 and CDR2: SGHTS, YDEGEE. V dropped 5 bases and J dropped 1 base, with 13 bases sitting between them. The CDR3 has 15 amino acids.

V and J are TRBV6-6 and TRBJ2-7, with 7 bases fitting TRBD2. Germline V CDR1 and CDR2: MNHNY, SVGAGI (reference sequence). V gave up 8 bases and J gave up 0 bases; unmatched junction bases: 4. The CDR3 runs 13 residues. The CDR3 region has the DNA TGTGCCAGCTCGTCTAGCGGCTCCTACGAGCAGTACTTC. It is translated as CASSSSGSYEQYF.

The chain has TRBV28 and TRBJ2-7, with 11 bases identical to TRBD1. CDR3 length equals 15 residues. CDR1 is MDHEN and CDR2 is SYDVKM in the germline V gene. Trimming cost V 6 bases and J 0 bases; bases outside gene matches: 4. CDR3 DNA sequence: TGTGCCAGCAGGGGACAGGGGGAAGGCTCCTACGAGCAGTACTTC. It specifies CASRGQGEGSYEQYF.

The CDR3 here is CASSPGLWSFF. CDR3 nucleotides: TGTGCCAGTAGTCCGGGTTTATGGTCTTTCTTT. The chain is built from TRBV19 and TRBJ1-1; D remains ambiguous. V was clipped by 5 bases and J by 12 bases, with 13 bases between them. This CDR3 is built from 11 residues. Germline CDR1 and CDR2: LNHDA and SQIVND (reference sequence).

The CDR3 bases are TGTGCCATCAGACCCCAGGGGCAAGAGACCCAGTACTTC. Encoded protein: CAIRPQGQETQYF. V is TRBV10-3 and J is TRBJ2-5; TRBD1 might be the D (6 bases). Trimming stripped 6 bases from V and 2 bases from J, with 10 bases between. The CDR3 is 13 residues long. The V gene's germline CDR1 is ENHRY and CDR2 SYGVKD.